These T cell receptor beta chains were read from a single sample in a study of regulatory and conventional T cells in RAG deficiency. Generated by immunoSEQ multiplex PCR, the TCRdb table keeps only in-frame clones and is missing some. The sample contains about 7,100 clones, about 93% of which appear only once. In addition, the sample was reused for a study of regulatory T cells.

The sequencing input was CD127- CD25+ CD4+ Tregs sorted from blood. The receptors stem from a human donor in good health. CDR3s include the opening cysteine and the closing phenylalanine or tryptophan. The D gene is left open where the match is weak. The size field is filled for only some rows; it gives once, few, many or a size class.

V gene: TRBV6-1; D gene: -; J gene: TRBJ2-2; clone size: -; CDR3 length: 15; CDR3 protein: CASLFMRGNTGELFF; CDR3 DNA: TGTGCCAGCCTGTTTATGCGGGGAAACACCGGGGAGCTGTTTTTT
V gene: TRBV14; D gene: -; J gene: TRBJ1-3; clone size: -; CDR3 length: 16; CDR3 protein: CASSPPRTASGNTIYF; CDR3 DNA: TGTGCCAGCAGCCCCCCTAGGACAGCATCTGGAAACACCATATATTTT
V gene: TRBV27; D gene: -; J gene: TRBJ1-1; clone size: -; CDR3 length: 15; CDR3 protein: CASSFSPGVGTEAFF; CDR3 DNA: TGTGCCAGCAGTTTCTCGCCGGGGGTCGGCACTGAAGCTTTCTTT
V gene: TRBV6-6; D gene: TRBD2; J gene: TRBJ2-5; clone size: -; CDR3 length: 13; CDR3 protein: CASRLAGAETQYF; CDR3 DNA: TGTGCCAGCAGACTAGCGGGGGCGGAGACCCAGTACTTC
V gene: TRBV10-3; D gene: TRBD1; J gene: TRBJ1-3; clone size: -; CDR3 length: 15; CDR3 protein: CAISPGGQGGNTIYF; CDR3 DNA: TGTGCCATCAGTCCAGGGGGCCAAGGTGGAAACACCATATATTTT
V gene: TRBV5-1; D gene: -; J gene: TRBJ1-1; clone size: -; CDR3 length: 15; CDR3 protein: CASSSAGQQSREAFF; CDR3 DNA: TGCGCCAGCAGCTCGGCGGGGCAGCAGAGCCGCGAAGCTTTCTTT
V gene: TRBV5-1; D gene: TRBD2; J gene: TRBJ2-3; clone size: once; CDR3 length: 18; CDR3 protein: CASSWTSGGAFATDTQYF; CDR3 DNA: TGCGCCAGCAGCTGGACTAGCGGGGGGGCGTTTGCCACAGATACGCAGTATTTT
V gene: TRBV28; D gene: -; J gene: TRBJ1-6; clone size: -; CDR3 length: 13; CDR3 protein: CASSWGLNSPLHF; CDR3 DNA: TGTGCCAGCAGTTGGGGCCTTAATTCCCCCCTCCACTTT
V gene: TRBV5-1; D gene: -; J gene: TRBJ1-4; clone size: -; CDR3 length: 15; CDR3 protein: CASSLGTASNEKLFF; CDR3 DNA: TGCGCCAGCAGCTTGGGGACAGCCTCTAATGAAAAACTGTTTTTT
V gene: TRBV18; D gene: -; J gene: TRBJ1-2; clone size: -; CDR3 length: 14; CDR3 protein: CASSLDSTNYGYTF; CDR3 DNA: TGTGCCAGCTCACTGGACAGCACTAACTATGGCTACACCTTC
V gene: TRBV9; D gene: -; J gene: TRBJ1-5; clone size: -; CDR3 length: 15; CDR3 protein: CASSLTWMGNQPQHF; CDR3 DNA: TGTGCCAGCAGCCTGACATGGATGGGCAATCAGCCCCAGCATTTT
V gene: TRBV14; D gene: -; J gene: TRBJ2-6; clone size: -; CDR3 length: 14; CDR3 protein: CASSPYGWANVLTF; CDR3 DNA: TGTGCCAGCAGCCCTTACGGTTGGGCCAACGTCCTGACTTTC
V gene: TRBV2; D gene: -; J gene: TRBJ1-1; clone size: -; CDR3 length: 12; CDR3 protein: CASTTGNTEAFF; CDR3 DNA: TGTGCCAGCACAACAGGGAACACTGAAGCTTTCTTT
V gene: TRBV5-4; D gene: TRBD2; J gene: TRBJ2-5; clone size: once; CDR3 length: 15; CDR3 protein: CASSLTSGGAETQYF; CDR3 DNA: TGTGCCAGCAGCTTAACTAGCGGGGGGGCAGAGACCCAGTACTTC
V gene: TRBV30; D gene: TRBD1; J gene: TRBJ1-6; clone size: -; CDR3 length: 14; CDR3 protein: CAWPGTADNSPLHF; CDR3 DNA: TGTGCCTGGCCCGGGACAGCCGATAATTCACCCCTCCACTTT
V gene: TRBV5-1; D gene: -; J gene: TRBJ1-4; clone size: -; CDR3 length: 15; CDR3 protein: CASSLGGTQREKLFF; CDR3 DNA: TGCGCCAGCAGCTTGGGAGGCACCCAGCGGGAAAAACTGTTTTTT
V gene: TRBV7-6; D gene: -; J gene: TRBJ1-1; clone size: -; CDR3 length: 13; CDR3 protein: CASSGHRDTEAFF; CDR3 DNA: TGTGCCAGCAGCGGGCACAGGGACACTGAAGCTTTCTTT
V gene: TRBV28; D gene: -; J gene: TRBJ2-5; clone size: -; CDR3 length: 15; CDR3 protein: CASSFGWGEGETQYF; CDR3 DNA: TGTGCCAGCAGTTTTGGATGGGGTGAGGGAGAGACCCAGTACTTC
V gene: TRBV19; D gene: TRBD2; J gene: TRBJ2-5; clone size: -; CDR3 length: 16; CDR3 protein: CARCPGLGEVQETQYF; CDR3 DNA: TGTGCCAGATGTCCGGGACTAGGAGAGGTCCAAGAGACCCAGTACTTC
V gene: TRBV30; D gene: TRBD1; J gene: TRBJ1-1; clone size: few; CDR3 length: 15; CDR3 protein: CAYSGTGDKRTEAFF; CDR3 DNA: TGTGCTTATAGCGGGACAGGGGACAAAAGGACTGAAGCTTTCTTT
V gene: TRBV7-3; D gene: TRBD2; J gene: TRBJ2-1; clone size: once; CDR3 length: 15; CDR3 protein: CASSRIAGYYNEQFF; CDR3 DNA: TGTGCCAGCAGCCGGATAGCGGGGTACTACAATGAGCAGTTCTTC
V gene: TRBV6-6; D gene: -; J gene: TRBJ2-7; clone size: -; CDR3 length: 14; CDR3 protein: CASSYIGVAYEQYF; CDR3 DNA: TGTGCCAGCAGTTATATCGGGGTCGCCTACGAGCAGTACTTC
V gene: TRBV5-1; D gene: -; J gene: TRBJ1-3; clone size: -; CDR3 length: 15; CDR3 protein: CASSLWTGGGNTIYF; CDR3 DNA: TGCGCCAGCAGCTTATGGACCGGAGGGGGAAACACCATATATTTT
V gene: TRBV25-1; D gene: -; J gene: TRBJ1-6; clone size: -; CDR3 length: 17; CDR3 protein: CASSEWRGGEGNSPLHF; CDR3 DNA: TGTGCCAGCAGTGAATGGAGGGGGGGCGAGGGCAATTCACCCCTCCACTTT
V gene: TRBV4-1; D gene: TRBD1; J gene: TRBJ2-3; clone size: -; CDR3 length: 16; CDR3 protein: CASSHPQGVGADTQYF; CDR3 DNA: TGCGCCAGCAGCCATCCACAGGGGGTCGGCGCAGATACGCAGTATTTT